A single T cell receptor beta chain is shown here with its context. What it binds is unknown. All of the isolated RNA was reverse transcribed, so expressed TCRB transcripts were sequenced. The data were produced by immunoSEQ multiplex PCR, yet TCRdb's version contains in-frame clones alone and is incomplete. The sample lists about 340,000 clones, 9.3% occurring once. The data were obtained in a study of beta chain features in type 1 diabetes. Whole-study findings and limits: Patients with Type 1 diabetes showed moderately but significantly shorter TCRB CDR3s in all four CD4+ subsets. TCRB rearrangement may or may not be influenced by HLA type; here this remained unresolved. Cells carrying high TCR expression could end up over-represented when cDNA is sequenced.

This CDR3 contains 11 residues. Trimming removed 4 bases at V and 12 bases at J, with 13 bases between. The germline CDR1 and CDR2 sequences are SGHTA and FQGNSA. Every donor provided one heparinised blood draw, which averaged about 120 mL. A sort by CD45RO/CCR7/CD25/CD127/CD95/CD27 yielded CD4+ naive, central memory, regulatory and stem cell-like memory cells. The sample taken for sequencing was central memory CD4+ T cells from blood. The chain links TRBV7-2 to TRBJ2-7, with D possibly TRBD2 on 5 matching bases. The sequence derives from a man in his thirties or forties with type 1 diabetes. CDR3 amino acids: CASSYGLGSYF. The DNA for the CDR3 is TGTGCCAGCAGCTATGGACTCGGGTCGTACTTC.